In this sample, the clone carrying this T cell receptor beta chain turned up a few times. Its antigen remains unidentified. TCRdb re-derived calls from the 5' RACE reads in MiXCR, one entry per CDR3 protein. This table holds about 40,000 distinct CDR3 sequences, around a fifth found once. Unmatched junction bases numbered 10, after V lost 4 bases and J lost 10 bases. Germline V gene lookup returns CDR1 SGHDT and CDR2 YYEEEE. This CDR3 has 14 residues. Tregs were sorted as CD4+CD25+CD127-/low cells. Regarding the study as a whole: Tumor Treg TCRs overlapped most with tumor naive CD4+ cells.

The sequence derives from a female donor with breast cancer. Specimen: Tregs sorted from a lymph node. The chain couples TRBV5-6 to TRBJ2-1; 8 nucleotides line up with TRBD1. The CDR3 spells CASSRRDRLGEQFF. CDR3 in DNA: TGTGCCAGCAGCCGCCGGGACAGGTTGGGGGAGCAGTTCTTC.